This T cell receptor beta chain originates from a study of cytomegalovirus exposure and HLA in healthy donors. Findings and caveats of the study: For most TCR sequences rarity was the rule, although some public TCRs occurred in many donors. CMV antigen specificity was confirmed in vitro for a few CMV-associated chains.

TCRdb's copy holds only in-frame clones and misses some; the assay was immunoSEQ multiplex PCR. The sample lists around 58,000 clones, 85% to 90% occurring once. As to this clone: The antigen remains unidentified.

This TCR came from a woman under 30 in good health and CMV-seronegative. Sequencing was done on a sample of PBMCs.

CDR3 DNA: TGTGCCAGCAGTTACCCTGGAGGGACCCAGTACTTC. Its protein product is CASSYPGGTQYF. This chain links TRBV6-5 with TRBJ2-5, with D possibly matching TRBD2 (5 bases). This CDR3 comprises 12 residues. V dropped 2 bases and J dropped 7 bases, with 8 bases sitting between them. Germline CDR1 and CDR2: MNHEY and SVGAGI.